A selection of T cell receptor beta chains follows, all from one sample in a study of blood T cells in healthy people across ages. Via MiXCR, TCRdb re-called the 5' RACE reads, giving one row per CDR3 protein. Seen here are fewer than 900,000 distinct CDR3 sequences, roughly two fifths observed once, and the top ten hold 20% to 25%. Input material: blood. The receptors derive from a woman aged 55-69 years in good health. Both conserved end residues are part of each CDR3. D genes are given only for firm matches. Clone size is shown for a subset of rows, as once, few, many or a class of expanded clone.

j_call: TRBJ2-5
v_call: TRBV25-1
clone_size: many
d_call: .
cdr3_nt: TGTGCCAGCAGTGGAGGAGTTGGGGAGACCCAGTACTTC
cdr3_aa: CASSGGVGETQYF

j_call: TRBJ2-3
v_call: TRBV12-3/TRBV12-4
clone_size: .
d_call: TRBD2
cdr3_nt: TGTGCCAGCAGTTTAACAGCGGGGGGGCCAAATACGCAGTATTTT
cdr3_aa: CASSLTAGGPNTQYF

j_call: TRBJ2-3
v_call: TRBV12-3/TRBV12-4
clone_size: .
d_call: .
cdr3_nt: TGTGCCAGCAGTTTCTCGAGTGGTGAACTTGGGGATACGCAGTATTTT
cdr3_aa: CASSFSSGELGDTQYF

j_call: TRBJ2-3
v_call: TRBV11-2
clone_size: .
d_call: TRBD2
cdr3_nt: TGTGCCAGCAGCTCTCGGACTAGCGGGGGGATCACAGATACGCAGTATTTT
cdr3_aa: CASSSRTSGGITDTQYF

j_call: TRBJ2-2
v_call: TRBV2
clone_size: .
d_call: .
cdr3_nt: TGTGCCACCAGCAGGGGCGGCGGGGAGCTGTTTTTT
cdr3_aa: CATSRGGGELFF

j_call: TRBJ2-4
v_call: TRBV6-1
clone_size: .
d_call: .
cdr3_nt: TGTGCCAGCAGTGAAGTAGAAGGAGGTTTGGAGCAGTACTTC
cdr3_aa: CASSEVEGGLEQYF

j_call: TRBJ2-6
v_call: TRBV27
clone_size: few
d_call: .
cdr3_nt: TGTGCCAGCAGTTTAGGTAGTGTCCGCTCTGGGGCCAACGTCCTGACTTTC
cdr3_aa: CASSLGSVRSGANVLTF

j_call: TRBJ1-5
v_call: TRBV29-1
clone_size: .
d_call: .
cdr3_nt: TGCAGCGTTGAACTGGGATTCAATCAGCCCCAGCATTTT
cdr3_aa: CSVELGFNQPQHF

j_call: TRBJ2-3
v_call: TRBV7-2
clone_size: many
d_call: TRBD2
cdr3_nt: TGTGCCAGCGGTCAGCGGGGAGCCCCCCCATCAGATACGCAGTATTTT
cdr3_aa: CASGQRGAPPSDTQYF

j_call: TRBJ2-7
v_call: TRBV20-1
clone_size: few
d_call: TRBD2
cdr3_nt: TGCAGTCTCCCTAGACTAGCGGGCGCCTACGAGCAGTACTTC
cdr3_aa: CSLPRLAGAYEQYF

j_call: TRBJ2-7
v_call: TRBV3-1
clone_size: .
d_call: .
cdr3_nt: TGTGCCAGCAGCCGGGTGGAAAGGGAGCAGTACTTC
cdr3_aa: CASSRVEREQYF

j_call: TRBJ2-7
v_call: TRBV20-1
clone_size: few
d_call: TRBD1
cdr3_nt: TGCAGTGCTACCTACCAGATCCGGGACAGGGGGGGCGAGCAGTACTTC
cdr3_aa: CSATYQIRDRGGEQYF

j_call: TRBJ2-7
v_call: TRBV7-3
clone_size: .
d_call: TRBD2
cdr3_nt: TGTGCCAGCAGCCTCGCCGGTGGACTAGCGGGAGAAGAGCAGTACTTC
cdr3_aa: CASSLAGGLAGEEQYF

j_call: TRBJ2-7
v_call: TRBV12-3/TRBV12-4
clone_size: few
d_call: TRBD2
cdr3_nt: TGTGCCAGCTCCACCCCACCGGGAGCGGGGGGGTTCTCCTACGAGCAGTACTTC
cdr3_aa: CASSTPPGAGGFSYEQYF

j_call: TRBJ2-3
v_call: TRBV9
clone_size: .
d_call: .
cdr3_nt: TGTGCCAGCAGCGTAGGGGGAGGGGGAGGCCTGGTTGCAGATACGCAGTATTTT
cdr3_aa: CASSVGGGGGLVADTQYF

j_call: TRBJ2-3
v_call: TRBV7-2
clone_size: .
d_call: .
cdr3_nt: TGTGCCAGCAGCCGAGTGGGAGATACGCAGTATTTT
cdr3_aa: CASSRVGDTQYF

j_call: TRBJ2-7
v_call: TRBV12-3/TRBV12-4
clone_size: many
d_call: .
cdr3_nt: TGCGCCAGCAGCTTGGCAGGGAACGAGCAGTACTTC
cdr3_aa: CASSLAGNEQYF

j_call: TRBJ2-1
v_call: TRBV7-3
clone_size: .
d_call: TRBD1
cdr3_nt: TGTGCCAGCAGCTTAGACAGGGGCTACTACAATGAGCAGTTCTTC
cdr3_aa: CASSLDRGYYNEQFF

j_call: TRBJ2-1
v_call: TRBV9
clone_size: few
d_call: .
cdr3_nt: TGTGCCAGCAGCGTAGGTAGCGAGGAGCAGTTCTTC
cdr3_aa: CASSVGSEEQFF

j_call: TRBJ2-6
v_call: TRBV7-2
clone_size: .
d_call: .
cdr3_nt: TGTGCCAGCAGCTCGGGACGCAGACTTTTAGCCAACGTCCTGACTTTC
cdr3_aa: CASSSGRRLLANVLTF

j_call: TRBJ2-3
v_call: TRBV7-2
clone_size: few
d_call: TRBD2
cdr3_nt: TGTGCCAGCAGCTTAGTTGCTAGCGGGAGTGGAGATACGCAGTATTTT
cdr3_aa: CASSLVASGSGDTQYF

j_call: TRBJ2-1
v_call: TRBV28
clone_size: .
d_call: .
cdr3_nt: TGTGCCAGCAGTTACGGACAAGACAATGAGCAGTTCTTC
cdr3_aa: CASSYGQDNEQFF

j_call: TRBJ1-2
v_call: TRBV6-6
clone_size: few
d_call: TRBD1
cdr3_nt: TGTGCCAGCAGTCCCCGGACAGGGGCAAGGGGTGGCTACACCTTC
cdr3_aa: CASSPRTGARGGYTF

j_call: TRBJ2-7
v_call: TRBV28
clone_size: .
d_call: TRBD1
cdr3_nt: TGTGCCAGCAGTTTTGGGGGACAGGGGGCCCCCTCCTACGAGCAGTACTTC
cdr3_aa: CASSFGGQGAPSYEQYF

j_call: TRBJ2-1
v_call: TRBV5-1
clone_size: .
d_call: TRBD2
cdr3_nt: TGCGCCAGCAGCTTGCCGACTAGCGGGAGGTACAATGAGCGGTTCTTC
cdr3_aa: CASSLPTSGRYNERFF

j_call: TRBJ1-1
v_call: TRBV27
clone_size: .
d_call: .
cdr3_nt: TGTGCCAGCAGTTTAAGGCGTAGGAGCACTGAAGCTTTCTTT
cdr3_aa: CASSLRRRSTEAFF

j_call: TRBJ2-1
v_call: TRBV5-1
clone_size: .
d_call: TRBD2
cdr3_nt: TGCGCCAGCAGCCCCCGACTAGCGGGGGCCTATGAGCAGTTCTTC
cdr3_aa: CASSPRLAGAYEQFF

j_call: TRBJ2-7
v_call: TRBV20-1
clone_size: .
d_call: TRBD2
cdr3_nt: TGCAGTGCTAGGGCCCTAGCGGGAGGGGCCTACGAGCAGTACTTC
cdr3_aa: CSARALAGGAYEQYF

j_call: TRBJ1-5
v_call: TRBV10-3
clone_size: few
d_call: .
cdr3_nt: TGTGCCATCAGTGAACGACAGAACAATCAGCCCCAGCATTTT
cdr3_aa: CAISERQNNQPQHF

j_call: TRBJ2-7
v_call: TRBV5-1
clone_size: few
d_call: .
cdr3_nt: TGCGCCAGCAGCTCGTCAGACTACGAGCAGTACTTC
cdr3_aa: CASSSSDYEQYF

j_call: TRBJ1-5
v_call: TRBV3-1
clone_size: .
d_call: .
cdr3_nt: TGTGCCAGCAGCCATGCTTCTGGACGGAACAATCAGCCCCAGCATTTT
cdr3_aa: CASSHASGRNNQPQHF

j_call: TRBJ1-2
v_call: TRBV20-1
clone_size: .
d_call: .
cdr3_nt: TGCAGTGCTAGCCGTCCTCGGGGGATATATGGCTACACCTTC
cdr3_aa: CSASRPRGIYGYTF

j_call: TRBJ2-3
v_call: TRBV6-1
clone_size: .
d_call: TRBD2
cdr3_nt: TGTGCCAGCAGATCAGCGGGGGGGAGCACAGATACGCAGTATTTT
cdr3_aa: CASRSAGGSTDTQYF

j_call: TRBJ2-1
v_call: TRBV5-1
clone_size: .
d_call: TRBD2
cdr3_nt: TGCGCCAGCAGCTTGGGTACTAGCGGGGGGCTCCCTCTTGACTACAATGAGCAGTTCTTC
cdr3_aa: CASSLGTSGGLPLDYNEQFF

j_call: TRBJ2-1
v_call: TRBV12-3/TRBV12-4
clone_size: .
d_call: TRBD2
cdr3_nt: TGTGCCAGTAGTCTCCGGTCCGGGACTAGGGGGGGTAATGAGCAGTTCTTC
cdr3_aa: CASSLRSGTRGGNEQFF

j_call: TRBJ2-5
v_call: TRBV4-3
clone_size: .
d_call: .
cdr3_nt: TGCGCCAGCAGCCGAGCACCGACTGAACAAGAGACCCAGTACTTC
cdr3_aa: CASSRAPTEQETQYF

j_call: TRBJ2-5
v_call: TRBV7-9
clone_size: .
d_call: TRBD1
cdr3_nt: TGTGCCAGCAGCTTAGGGGGGACAGACCTCCAAGAGACCCAGTACTTC
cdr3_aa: CASSLGGTDLQETQYF

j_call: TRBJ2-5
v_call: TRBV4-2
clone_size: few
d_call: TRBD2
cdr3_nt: TGTGCCAGCAGCCCGACGAGGACTAGCACGGAGCAGACCCAGTACTTC
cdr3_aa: CASSPTRTSTEQTQYF